One sample yielded the 31 T cell receptor beta chains listed below, sequenced in a study of blood T cell repertoires in COVID-19. Assay used: immunoSEQ multiplex PCR; TCRdb lists only in-frame clones, some missing. Of 250,000 or so clones listed, roughly 88% are singletons. The source material was peripheral blood. The receptors here all came from a woman aged 25-40 years with active or convalescent COVID-19.

The chain couples TRBV3-1 (or the pseudogene TRBV3-2) to TRBJ1-1, with a weak D call TRBD1 (5 bases). Germline V lookup: CDR1 LGHDT, CDR2 YNNKEL (reference sequence). The CDR3 runs to 15 residues. V was cut by 5 bases and J by 0 bases, with 13 bases left in between. CDR3 sequence (DNA): TGTGCCAGCAGCTTACACAGGAGTTTGAACACTGAAGCTTTCTTT. Encoded protein: CASSLHRSLNTEAFF.

V gene TRBV25-1 combines with J gene TRBJ2-7, with 8 bases matching TRBD2. The V gene end was trimmed by 6 bases and the J gene end by 0 bases; junction bases not matched to a gene: 10. The CDR3 contains 16 residues. The germline V gene has CDR1 MGHDK and CDR2 SYGVNS. CDR3 nucleotides: TGTGCCAGCAGCCCGAGGGGTAGCGGGGCCTCCTACGAGCAGTACTTC. Amino acids: CASSPRGSGASYEQYF.

This clone has only a few counts. For the CDR3, the DNA is TGTGCCAGCAGGTGGGACAGGGGGCCTGAAAAACTGTTTTTT. It specifies CASRWDRGPEKLFF. The chain recombines TRBV7-3 with TRBJ1-4; 12 bases are a match to TRBD1. Germline CDR1 reads SGHTA; CDR2 reads FQGTGA. The V segment lost 6 bases and the J segment 7 bases; nucleotides outside the gene matches: 3. CDR3 length equals 14 residues.

This chain connects TRBV21-1 to TRBJ2-6; TRBD2, the table's D call, was not compared with the DNA. TRBV21-1 is a pseudogene locus. The CDR3 is made up of 14 amino acids. CDR3 amino acids: CASSTHLSQRVLTF. CDR3 coding DNA: TGTGCCAGCAGCACCCATCTGAGCCAACGCGTCCTGACTTTC.

This chain connects TRBV24-1 to TRBJ1-4; D remains unclear. V dropped 2 bases and J dropped 8 bases, with 8 bases sitting between them. The CDR3 is 13 residues long. Germline V gene lookup returns CDR1 KGHDR and CDR2 SFDVKD. The CDR3 is CATSDSTREKLFF. In DNA, the CDR3 is TGTGCCACCAGTGATTCGACGAGGGAAAAACTGTTTTTT.

This clone has only a few counts. This chain links TRBV2 with TRBJ2-5, with 8 bases identical to TRBD2. CDR3 length equals 14 residues. Germline V lookup: CDR1 SNHLY, CDR2 FYNNEI. V lost 10 bases and J lost 3; bases outside the gene matches: 10. CDR3 amino acids: CATGLAGIEETQYF. The CDR3 nucleotides read TGTGCCACCGGCTTAGCGGGGATTGAAGAGACCCAGTACTTC.

The rearrangement joins TRBV23-1 to TRBJ2-7, with TRBD1 identical over 9 bases. TRBV23-1 is labeled an ORF, and its function is uncertain. J was trimmed by 5 bases and V by 6 bases; bases with no gene match: 14. The CDR3 runs to 16 residues. The CDR3 loop reads CASSPEGQGEMHEQYF. CDR3 nucleotide sequence: TGCGCCAGCAGCCCGGAGGGACAGGGTGAGATGCACGAGCAGTACTTC.

The V gene is TRBV6-6, the J gene TRBJ1-6, with D uncertain. The CDR3 is 13 residues long. Germline CDR1 reads MNHNY; CDR2 reads SVGAGI (reference sequence). Trimming took off 2 bases at V and 8 bases at J, with 7 bases between the two ends. The CDR3 region has the DNA TGTGCCAGCAGTTACGAGGGCCATTCACCCCTCCACTTT. Its translation is CASSYEGHSPLHF.

The V and J genes are TRBV3-1 (or the pseudogene TRBV3-2) and TRBJ1-5; 7 bases match TRBD1. CDR1 and CDR2 (germline): LGHDT, YNNKEL (reference sequence). The V and J ends lost 1 base and 6 bases, in that order; junction bases with no gene match: 6. CDR3 length: 15 residues. In DNA, the CDR3 is TGTGCCAGCAGCCAAGCACAGGGGCCTCGTCAGCCCCAGCATTTT. It specifies CASSQAQGPRQPQHF.

The count of this clone is one. The J gene is TRBJ2-1, the V gene TRBV19; D uncertain. With 1 base removed from V and 6 bases from J, the gap between germline ends came to 7 bases. This CDR3 comprises 13 residues. The germline gives CDR1 LNHDA, CDR2 SQIVND (reference sequence). The chain's CDR3 is CASSIAAGNEQFF. CDR3 DNA sequence: TGTGCCAGTAGTATAGCCGCAGGCAATGAGCAGTTCTTC.

The chain links TRBV7-2 to TRBJ1-6; 9 bases align to TRBD1. The trim removed 4 bases at V and 9 bases at J, leaving 7 bases unmatched. CDR1 SGHTA and CDR2 FQGNSA come from the germline V gene. The CDR3 covers 15 residues. CDR3 in amino acids: CASSSPTGGGSPLHF. DNA for the CDR3: TGTGCCAGCAGCTCACCGACAGGGGGGGGTTCACCCCTCCACTTT.

This chain connects TRBV19 to TRBJ1-4; no clear D gene. The CDR3 sequence is 15 residues long. The V end was cut by 5 bases, the J end by 0 bases, with 10 bases between. Per the germline V gene, CDR1 is LNHDA and CDR2 is SQIVND (reference sequence). CDR3 region: CASSRRRATNEKLFF. For the CDR3, the DNA is TGTGCCAGTAGTCGTAGAAGAGCAACTAATGAAAAACTGTTTTTT.

Remarks on this clone: The same CDR3 arises from other DNA sequences in this sample as well. V and J are TRBV18 and TRBJ1-5; no firm D call. V lost 2 bases and J 0 bases, leaving 11 bases between the germline ends. CDR1 and CDR2 from the germline V gene are KGHSH and LQKENI. CDR3 length: 16 amino acids. CDR3 loop: CASSPLGRVSNQPQHF. The DNA of the CDR3 is TGTGCCAGCTCACCATTAGGCCGGGTTAGCAATCAGCCCCAGCATTTT.

The chain couples TRBV14 to TRBJ1-2; 7 positions agree with TRBD1. The junction had 15 bases not matched to a gene; V was cut back by 5 bases and J by 0 bases. CDR3 length: 18 residues. Germline CDR1 SGHDN, CDR2 FVKESK. In DNA, the CDR3 is TGTGCCAGCAGCTGGGACAGCACAGCCTTTATAGCTAACTATGGCTACACCTTC. This translates into CASSWDSTAFIANYGYTF. Complete variable domain (other parts from reference TRBV14 and TRBJ1-2): EAGVTQFPSHSVIEKGQTVTLRCDPISGHDNLYWYRRVMGKEIKFLLHFVKESKQDESGMPNNRFLAERTGGTYSTLKVQPAELEDSGVYFCASSWDSTAFIANYGYTFGSGTRLTVV.

V usage is TRBV3-1 (or the pseudogene TRBV3-2) and J usage is TRBJ1-2; D gene unclear. This CDR3 contains 14 residues. With 1 base removed from V and 4 bases from J, the gap between germline ends came to 10 bases. Germline loops: CDR1 LGHDT, CDR2 YNNKEL (reference sequence). CDR3 in amino acids: CASSQGEGSYGYTF. The DNA of the CDR3 is TGTGCCAGCAGCCAAGGCGAGGGTAGCTATGGCTACACCTTC.

This rearrangement joins TRBV18 to TRBJ2-7, with 10 positions matching TRBD1. This CDR3 comprises 15 residues. Germline CDR1 is KGHSH and CDR2 is LQKENI. Trimming took 4 bases from V and 4 from J; bases not matched to a gene: 7. CDR3 sequence (DNA): TGTGCCAGCTCACTAAAGACAGGGGGCCGGTACGAGCAGTACTTC. Translation gives CASSLKTGGRYEQYF.

The chain couples TRBV5-1 to TRBJ2-1, with TRBD2 matching over 13 bases. Germline V gives CDR1 SGHRS, CDR2 YFSETQ. V lost 3 bases to trimming and J lost 6 bases; unmatched junction nucleotides: 3. The CDR3 runs 15 residues. The CDR3 here is CASSSTSGGVNEQFF. The CDR3 DNA follows: TGCGCCAGCAGCTCCACTAGCGGGGGGGTCAATGAGCAGTTCTTC.

The chain has TRBV9 and TRBJ2-2, with a weak D call TRBD2 (6 bases). There are 16 residues in the CDR3. V was trimmed by 6 bases and J by 4 bases, leaving 19 bases between them. Per the germline V gene, CDR1 is SGDLS and CDR2 is YYNGEE. The CDR3 DNA reads TGTGCCAGCACCAAGACAAGCCCCGGGGGCACCGGGGAGCTGTTTTTT. Translation gives CASTKTSPGGTGELFF.

The gene calls are TRBV6-2 or TRBV6-3 and TRBJ2-1; 11 nucleotides match TRBD2. The CDR3 extends over 16 amino acids. The V and J ends lost 5 bases and 6 bases, in that order; junction bases with no gene match: 9. Germline V gene data show CDR1 as MNHEY and CDR2 as SVGEGT. The CDR3 coding sequence is TGTGCCAGCAGTCAACAACTAGCGGGGGCGGGCAATGAGCAGTTCTTC. This translates into CASSQQLAGAGNEQFF.

The rearrangement joins TRBV29-1 to TRBJ1-2; 8 bases are a match to TRBD1. The CDR3 has 16 residues. V gave up 4 bases and J gave up 4 bases; unmatched junction bases: 14. Germline loops: CDR1 SQVTM, CDR2 ANQGSEA. The CDR3 reads CSVGGSQGAQSYGYTF. Written as DNA, the CDR3 is TGCAGCGTTGGAGGTAGCCAGGGGGCGCAGAGCTATGGCTACACCTTC. Filled out from reference TRBV29-1 and TRBJ1-2, the complete variable domain reads SAVISQKPSRDICQRGTSLTIQCQVDSQVTMMFWYRQQPGQSLTLIATANQGSEATYESGFVIDKFPISRPNLTFSTLTVSNMSPEDSSIYLCSVGGSQGAQSYGYTFGSGTRLTVV.

This clone has just one count. The rearrangement links TRBV19 to TRBJ1-1, with D possibly matching TRBD1 (6 bases). CDR1 is LNHDA and CDR2 is SQIVND in the germline V gene (reference sequence). The CDR3 runs 16 residues. Trimming pared 2 bases from V and 1 base from J, leaving 14 bases between. CDR3 amino acids: CASSIILPRGNTEAFF. The CDR3 DNA reads as TGTGCCAGTAGTATAATTTTACCCAGGGGGAACACTGAAGCTTTCTTT.

V gene TRBV29-1 combines with J gene TRBJ1-1, with 7 bases aligning to TRBD1. V lost 6 bases and J lost 1; bases outside the gene matches: 5. CDR1 and CDR2 (germline): SQVTM, ANQGSEA. The length of the CDR3 is 13 residues. The CDR3 DNA reads as TGCAGCGTAACAGGGGACGGGAACACTGAAGCTTTCTTT. The encoded protein is CSVTGDGNTEAFF.

The chain is built from TRBV25-1 and TRBJ2-5; D is possibly TRBD2 (6 bases). Germline V lookup: CDR1 MGHDK, CDR2 SYGVNS. The CDR3 is 15 residues long. V dropped 3 bases and J dropped 4 bases, with 15 bases sitting between them. This chain's CDR3 is CASSDPPGARETQYF. In DNA, the CDR3 is TGTGCCAGCAGTGATCCACCGGGAGCTAGAGAGACCCAGTACTTC.

This sequence joins TRBV7-9 and TRBJ1-3; 7 nucleotides agree with TRBD1. The CDR3 is made up of 13 amino acids. Germline assignment: CDR1 SEHNR and CDR2 FQNEAQ (reference sequence). Trimming removed 5 bases from V and 9 bases from J; junction bases left unmatched: 7. In DNA, the CDR3 is TGTGCCAGCAGCCAAGGGACAGTCGGCACCATATATTTT. Its translation: CASSQGTVGTIYF. Complete variable domain (other parts from reference TRBV7-9 and TRBJ1-3): DTGVSQNPRHKITKRGQNVTFRCDPISEHNRLYWYRQTLGQGPEFLTYFQNEAQLEKSRLLSDRFSAERPKGSFSTLEIQRTEQGDSAMYLCASSQGTVGTIYFGEGSWLTVV.

This clone was observed many times. The chain couples TRBV6-4 to TRBJ2-3; D is perhaps TRBD2 (6 bases). From germline, CDR1 is MRHNA and CDR2 SNTAGT. The CDR3 totals 16 residues. V was cut by 3 bases and J by 1 base, with 14 bases left in between. Here the CDR3 reads CASSEGAEGGTDTQYF. CDR3 DNA: TGTGCCAGCAGTGAAGGGGCGGAGGGTGGCACAGATACGCAGTATTTT.

The V gene is TRBV19, the J gene TRBJ2-7, with 10 positions matching TRBD1. The germline CDR1 and CDR2 sequences are LNHDA and SQIVND (reference sequence). CDR3 size: 17 residues. J lost 2 bases, V lost 5 bases, and 12 bases had no gene match. CDR3 residues: CASSPSDRGSATYEQYF. The CDR3 DNA reads TGTGCCAGTAGTCCTTCGGACAGGGGGAGTGCGACCTACGAGCAGTACTTC.

This clone showed up just once. The rearrangement uses TRBV7-2 and TRBJ2-3; unclear D gene. There are 16 residues in the CDR3. Germline assignment: CDR1 SGHTA and CDR2 FQGNSA. V gave up 0 bases and J gave up 4 bases, with 14 bases separating them. The CDR3 bases are TGTGCCAGCAGCTTAGCATTGCCCGGCGGTCCAGATACGCAGTATTTT. This translates into CASSLALPGGPDTQYF. The complete variable domain, with remaining parts taken from reference TRBV7-2 and TRBJ2-3, reads GAGVSQSPSNKVTEKGKDVELRCDPISGHTALYWYRQSLGQGLEFLIYFQGNSAPDKSGLPSDRFSAERTGGSVSTLTIQRTQQEDSAVYLCASSLALPGGPDTQYFGPGTRLTVL.

The chain recombines TRBV2 with TRBJ1-5; weak D call: TRBD1 (5 bases). The ends were cut back, 4 bases at V and 6 bases at J, with 13 bases in the middle. The CDR3 is made up of 14 amino acids. Germline CDR1 and CDR2: SNHLY and FYNNEI. CDR3 DNA sequence: TGTGCCAGCAGTGGCGGACCAGGGTTTCAGCCCCAGCATTTT. Its protein product is CASSGGPGFQPQHF.

V gene TRBV19 combines with J gene TRBJ2-3; TRBD1 matches at 7 bases. The CDR3 has 14 residues. Per germline, CDR1 LNHDA and CDR2 SQIVND (reference sequence). The J segment lost 8 bases and the V segment lost 5 bases, leaving 10 bases of the junction unmatched. CDR3 nucleotides: TGTGCCAGTAGTGAGGGGGCAGATCGGGCTACGCAGTATTTT. Its protein is CASSEGADRATQYF. Filled out from reference TRBV19 and TRBJ2-3, the complete variable domain reads DGGITQSPKYLFRKEGQNVTLSCEQNLNHDAMYWYRQDPGQGLRLIYYSQIVNDFQKGDIAEGYSVSREKKESFPLTVTSAQKNPTAFYLCASSEGADRATQYFGPGTRLTVL.

V gene TRBV3-1 (or the pseudogene TRBV3-2) combines with J gene TRBJ1-1; no clear D gene. From germline, CDR1 is LGHDT and CDR2 YNNKEL (reference sequence). V lost 4 bases, J lost 5 bases, and 14 bases lay in between. The CDR3 is made up of 14 amino acids. CDR3: CASSPRASRTEAFF. In nucleotides, the CDR3 is TGTGCCAGCAGCCCGCGAGCGAGTAGGACTGAAGCTTTCTTT.

Turning to this clone: Different DNA sequences within this sample yield the same CDR3. The rearrangement links TRBV29-1 to TRBJ2-3; the D gene is possibly TRBD1 (6 bases). This CDR3 is built from 14 residues. Trimming removed 3 bases from V and 2 bases from J, with 12 bases in between. Germline assignment: CDR1 SQVTM and CDR2 ANQGSEA. This chain's CDR3 is CSVEGQGFTDTQYF. DNA for the CDR3: TGCAGCGTTGAGGGTCAGGGGTTCACAGATACGCAGTATTTT.